This T cell receptor beta chain emerged from a study of blood T cells in healthy people across ages. A few counts support this clonotype. The antigen is unknown. Each sample used at least 6 million PBMCs. A second PCR of about 7 to 12 cycles used a sample-barcoded 5' primer and a J-beta primer mix. Each cDNA molecule received a tag from a template-switch adaptor that had 12 random nucleotides. CDR3-containing paired-end reads numbering at least 2.5 million came from each sample. Each CDR3 protein gets one entry after TCRdb re-called the 5' RACE reads with MiXCR. The sample comprises over 600,000 distinct CDR3 sequences, under 25% of which are singletons, and roughly 3.7% rests with the top ten. The study's findings and limits: The percentage of naive T cells correlated strongly with TCR beta diversity.

Sequencing input: blood. The sequence derives from an older man in good health.

The CDR3 protein is CATSRGSSYNEQFF. For the CDR3, the DNA is TGTGCCACCAGCAGAGGGAGCTCCTACAATGAGCAGTTCTTC. V gene TRBV15 combines with J gene TRBJ2-1, with D unresolved. The germline V gene encodes CDR1 LNHNV and CDR2 YYDKDF (reference sequence). The V end lost 1 base, the J end lost 0 bases, and 4 bases lay between the germline ends. This CDR3 spans 14 amino acids. Full variable domain (missing parts from reference TRBV15 and TRBJ2-1): DAMVIQNPRYQVTQFGKPVTLSCSQTLNHNVMYWYQQKSSQAPKLLFHYYDKDFNNEADTPDNFQSRRPNTSFCFLDIRSPGLGDTAMYLCATSRGSSYNEQFFGPGTRLTVL.